Presented here are 31 T cell receptor beta chains from one specimen sequenced in a study of T cell responses to AZD1222 COVID-19 vaccine. Sequencing was performed with immunoSEQ multiplex PCR; in TCRdb, only in-frame clones are kept and a portion is missing. The sample lists roughly 150,000 clones, roughly 91% occurring once. Specimen: peripheral blood, collected 28 days after the second AZD1222 dose. These TCRs come from an adult who received the AZD1222 COVID-19 vaccine.

The rearrangement joins TRBV7-5 to TRBJ1-4; the table's D gene call, TRBD1, was not cross checked with the DNA. TRBV7-5 is described as a pseudogene. This CDR3 region has 14 residues. The CDR3 here is CARSFRQENEKLFF. Here the CDR3 DNA reads TGTGCCAGAAGCTTTAGACAGGAGAATGAAAAACTGTTTTTT.

This sequence joins TRBV30 and TRBJ1-2; no clear D gene. V lost 2 bases to trimming and J lost 3 bases, with 7 bases between them. This CDR3 region has 12 residues. Germline CDR1 is GTSNPN and CDR2 is SVGIG (reference sequence). The CDR3 region has the DNA TGTGCCTGGAGTCGACCGTACTATGGCTACACCTTC. Residues: CAWSRPYYGYTF.

This chain connects TRBV5-6 to TRBJ2-7, with TRBD1 matching over 7 bases. With V trimmed by 1 base and J by 2 bases, 0 bases remained unmatched. Looked up from germline, CDR1 is SGHDT and CDR2 is YYEEEE. The CDR3 totals 13 residues. CDR3 sequence: CASSLQGAYEQYF. The CDR3 bases are TGTGCCAGCAGCTTGCAGGGGGCCTACGAGCAGTACTTC.

This clone was counted only a few times. The V call is TRBV7-8, the J call TRBJ1-3; D unclear. V was shortened by 5 bases and J by 0 bases, with 8 bases between the two germline ends. CDR1 is SGHVS, CDR2 FQNEAQ, per germline. CDR3 length equals 14 residues. The CDR3 sequence: CASSAQISGNTIYF. DNA for the CDR3: TGTGCCAGCAGCGCCCAAATCTCTGGAAACACCATATATTTT.

V usage is TRBV4-2 and J usage is TRBJ1-5; no firm D call. The ends were cut back, 1 base at V and 0 bases at J, with 7 bases in the middle. In germline, CDR1 is LGHNA, CDR2 YNFKEQ. The CDR3 loop spans 15 amino acids. The CDR3 here is CASSQGYHSNQPQHF. CDR3 DNA: TGTGCCAGCAGCCAAGGGTACCATAGCAATCAGCCCCAGCATTTT.

The rearrangement links TRBV27 to TRBJ1-2; the D gene is possibly TRBD1 (6 bases). Germline V gives CDR1 MNHEY, CDR2 SMNVEV (reference sequence). This CDR3 region has 12 residues. The V end lost 5 bases, the J end lost 4 bases, and 8 bases lay between the germline ends. The DNA for the CDR3 is TGTGCCAGCAGTGGGGGGGCCTATGGCTACACCTTC. The encoded protein is CASSGGAYGYTF.

This clone has only a few counts. V usage is TRBV6-5 and J usage is TRBJ1-3; D is unclear. Trimming stripped 4 bases from V and 0 bases from J, with 13 bases between. In germline, CDR1 is MNHEY, CDR2 SVGAGI. CDR3 length equals 16 residues. The CDR3: CASSLSSPYSGNTIYF. DNA for the CDR3: TGTGCCAGCAGTTTATCTAGCCCATACTCTGGAAACACCATATATTTT.

The chain couples TRBV7-3 to TRBJ2-2; D may be TRBD2 (7 bases). Trimming took off 4 bases at V and 0 bases at J, with 9 bases between the two ends. Germline V gene lookup returns CDR1 SGHTA and CDR2 FQGTGA. This CDR3 is built from 15 residues. CDR3 nucleotide sequence: TGTGCCAGCAGCTACGGGGGGCCGAACACCGGGGAGCTGTTTTTT. It is translated as CASSYGGPNTGELFF.

The V gene is TRBV6-5, the J gene TRBJ2-3; 9 bases match TRBD2. The CDR3 is 15 residues long. J was trimmed by 1 base and V by 4 bases; bases with no gene match: 3. In germline, CDR1 is MNHEY, CDR2 SVGAGI. CDR3 region: CASSLAGAGTDTQYF. The CDR3 coding sequence is TGTGCCAGCAGTTTAGCGGGAGCGGGCACAGATACGCAGTATTTT.

The chain couples TRBV7-6 to TRBJ2-1, with D unresolved. The CDR3 sequence is 15 residues long. Trimming shortened V by 3 bases and J by 0 bases, and 9 bases separated the two germline ends. Germline V gene data show CDR1 as SGHVS and CDR2 as FNYEAQ. The CDR3 reads CASSLYMSSYNEQFF. The CDR3 nucleotides read TGTGCCAGCAGCTTGTACATGAGCTCCTACAATGAGCAGTTCTTC. Variable domain in full (rest from reference TRBV7-6 and TRBJ2-1): GAGVSQSPRYKVTKRGQDVALRCDPISGHVSLYWYRQALGQGPEFLTYFNYEAQQDKSGLPNDRFSAERPEGSISTLTIQRTEQRDSAMYRCASSLYMSSYNEQFFGPGTRLTVL.

This clone showed up just once. The CDR3: CASSVGTFNEKLFF. The CDR3 region has the DNA TGTGCCAGCAGCGTAGGAACGTTTAACGAAAAACTGTTTTTT. This sequence joins TRBV9 and TRBJ1-4; no firm D call. Looked up from germline, CDR1 is SGDLS and CDR2 is YYNGEE. V lost 0 bases, J lost 8 bases, and 11 bases lay in between. CDR3 size: 14 residues. The full variable domain, completed using reference TRBV9 and TRBJ1-4, is DSGVTQTPKHLITATGQRVTLRCSPRSGDLSVYWYQQSLDQGLQFLIQYYNGEERAKGNILERFSAQQFPDLHSELNLSSLELGDSALYFCASSVGTFNEKLFFGSGTQLSVL.

The chain is built from TRBV18 and TRBJ2-5, with no clear D. Germline V gene data show CDR1 as KGHSH and CDR2 as LQKENI. V dropped 2 bases and J dropped 5 bases, with 15 bases sitting between them. CDR3 length: 15 amino acids. The CDR3 nucleotides are TGTGCCAGCTCACCAAGAATGGCGGCGCCGGAGACCCAGTACTTC. Translating gives CASSPRMAAPETQYF.

The rearrangement uses TRBV7-3 and TRBJ2-1; 11 bases fit TRBD2. Germline CDR1 and CDR2: SGHTA and FQGTGA. With 1 base clipped from V and 10 bases from J, the junction kept 6 bases outside the gene matches. The CDR3 length is 15 residues. The DNA for the CDR3 is TGTGCCAGCAGCTTAAGTAGCGGGGGGGCAAACGAGCAGTTCTTC. This sequence encodes CASSLSSGGANEQFF.

In its sample, this clone was seen a few times. The chain employs TRBV4-2 and TRBJ2-3, with 9 nucleotides matching TRBD2. Losses at the gene ends were 1 base for V and 1 base for J; bases not matched to a gene: 3. The CDR3 runs 16 residues. In germline, CDR1 is LGHNA, CDR2 YNFKEQ. The CDR3 region is CASSQGGGGGTDTQYF. DNA for the CDR3: TGTGCCAGCAGCCAAGGAGGCGGGGGGGGCACAGATACGCAGTATTTT.

The chain has TRBV18 and TRBJ2-7, with D perhaps matching TRBD1 or TRBD2 (5 bases each). The CDR3 covers 14 residues. V was shortened by 0 bases and J by 1 base, with 7 bases between the two germline ends. Germline V gene lookup returns CDR1 KGHSH and CDR2 LQKENI. In nucleotides, the CDR3 is TGTGCCAGCTCACCACCGGGACCTTCCTACGAGCAGTACTTC. This codes for CASSPPGPSYEQYF.

This clone is a singleton in its sample. This chain connects TRBV18 to TRBJ2-6; 7 bases map to TRBD1. V gave up 1 base and J gave up 6 bases; unmatched junction bases: 12. CDR1 is KGHSH and CDR2 is LQKENI in the germline V gene. The CDR3 runs to 18 residues. CDR3 in amino acids: CASSPRNLGTAEANVLTF. The CDR3 DNA reads TGTGCCAGCTCACCACGTAACCTCGGGACAGCCGAGGCCAACGTCCTGACTTTC.

The V call is TRBV7-7, the J call TRBJ2-5, with D uncertain. Trimming cost V 0 bases and J 2 bases, with 10 bases left between them. This CDR3 contains 15 residues. CDR1 and CDR2 from the germline V gene are SSHAT and FNYEAQ (reference sequence). The CDR3 spells CASSLAFGLQETQYF. CDR3 nucleotides: TGTGCCAGCAGCTTAGCGTTCGGGTTGCAAGAGACCCAGTACTTC.

The V and J genes are TRBV6-5 and TRBJ1-2; perhaps TRBD1 as D (5 bases). CDR3 size: 14 residues. Trimming cost V 4 bases and J 3 bases, with 12 bases left between them. Germline CDR1 and CDR2: MNHEY and SVGAGI. The CDR3: CASSSTWGHYGYTF. CDR3 nucleotides: TGTGCCAGCAGTTCGACTTGGGGACACTATGGCTACACCTTC.

This clone came up once. The chain combines TRBV2 with TRBJ2-5, with 13 nucleotides matching TRBD2. The CDR3 has 15 residues. With 10 bases clipped from V and 2 bases from J, the junction kept 7 bases outside the gene matches. Per germline, CDR1 SNHLY and CDR2 FYNNEI. CDR3: CAISGLAGSQETQYF. DNA for the CDR3: TGTGCCATCTCGGGACTAGCGGGGTCTCAAGAGACCCAGTACTTC.

V usage is TRBV5-4 and J usage is TRBJ1-2; D gene ambiguous. Deletions cut 1 base from V and 3 bases from J, with 7 bases between. The CDR3 is made up of 13 amino acids. Germline-derived CDR1 and CDR2 are SGHNT and YYREEE (reference sequence). CDR3 in amino acids: CASSLPGDYGYTF. CDR3 DNA: TGTGCCAGCAGCTTGCCCGGAGACTATGGCTACACCTTC.

This chain joins TRBV5-1 and TRBJ2-1, with D perhaps TRBD1 (6 bases). V gave up 3 bases and J gave up 1 base, with 8 bases separating them. From germline, CDR1 is SGHRS and CDR2 YFSETQ. The CDR3 contains 14 residues. DNA for the CDR3: TGCGCCAGCAGCTGGGACATTTCCTACAATGAGCAGTTCTTC. It yields the protein CASSWDISYNEQFF.

V gene TRBV18 combines with J gene TRBJ1-4; 7 bases match TRBD1. V lost 3 bases to trimming and J lost 7 bases; unmatched junction nucleotides: 5. The CDR3 runs to 14 residues. In germline, CDR1 is KGHSH, CDR2 LQKENI. The DNA for the CDR3 is TGTGCCAGCTCACCTGGACAGGTTGGTGAAAAACTGTTTTTT. Its protein is CASSPGQVGEKLFF.

In DNA, the CDR3 is TGTGCCAGCAGCTTAGCCTTCCTAGCGTACAATGAGCAGTTCTTC. This codes for CASSLAFLAYNEQFF. This sequence joins TRBV7-2 and TRBJ2-1, with a possible D match to TRBD2 (6 bases). Trimming removed 0 bases from V and 4 bases from J, with 10 bases in between. Germline loops: CDR1 SGHTA, CDR2 FQGNSA. The CDR3 covers 15 residues.

The gene calls are TRBV9 and TRBJ2-3; D is uncertain. The CDR3 contains 16 residues. Germline-derived CDR1 and CDR2 are SGDLS and YYNGEE. V lost 0 bases, J lost 4 bases, and 15 bases lay in between. The CDR3 DNA reads TGTGCCAGCAGCGTAGGAATCAGCACTCGGGCAGATACGCAGTATTTT. Amino acid sequence: CASSVGISTRADTQYF.

The count of this clone is one. The chain carries TRBV27 and TRBJ2-3; D unclear. V was shortened by 6 bases and J by 0 bases, with 13 bases between the two germline ends. The CDR3 is 15 amino acids. Per germline, CDR1 MNHEY and CDR2 SMNVEV (reference sequence). CDR3 in amino acids: CASRSLGYSTDTQYF. The CDR3 DNA sequence: TGTGCCAGCAGGTCCCTGGGATACAGCACAGATACGCAGTATTTT.

This clone was seen once. DNA for the CDR3: TGTGCCAGCTCACCACCGACAGGCTTCTATGGCTACACCTTC. This sequence encodes CASSPPTGFYGYTF. The J gene is TRBJ1-2, the V gene TRBV18, with a weak D call TRBD1 (6 bases). Per the germline V gene, CDR1 is KGHSH and CDR2 is LQKENI. The CDR3 runs 14 residues. Trimming stripped 0 bases from V and 4 bases from J, with 9 bases between.

In DNA, the CDR3 is TGTGCCAGCAAGTTACAGGGCCCTCAGCCCCAGCATTTT. Translation: CASKLQGPQPQHF. This rearrangement joins TRBV2 to TRBJ1-5, with D possibly being TRBD1 (6 bases). Germline V gene sequence: CDR1 SNHLY, CDR2 FYNNEI. V lost 7 bases and J lost 6, with 13 bases in between. This CDR3 spans 13 amino acids.

V usage is TRBV5-1 and J usage is TRBJ2-1; TRBD1 aligns across 7 bases. The CDR3 is 14 amino acids. Germline V CDR1 and CDR2: SGHRS, YFSETQ. The junction had 9 bases not matched to a gene; V was cut back by 4 bases and J by 8 bases. CDR3 in amino acids: CASSRTGIADEQFF. The CDR3 DNA sequence: TGCGCCAGCAGCCGGACAGGAATCGCGGATGAGCAGTTCTTC.

About this clone: Germline is not matched at one junction end, which may reflect a read error. The V call is TRBV5-8, the J call TRBJ1-5; a weak D match, TRBD1 (6 bases). This CDR3 is built from 14 residues. The germline V gene encodes CDR1 SGHTS and CDR2 YDEGEE. This CDR3 is CVSSSDSHHQPQHF. As DNA, the CDR3 is TGTGTCAGCAGCTCGGACAGCCATCACCAACCCCAGCATTTT.

The V and J genes are TRBV12-5 and TRBJ2-1; no firm D call. Germline assignment: CDR1 LGHNT and CDR2 FRNRAP. The CDR3 is made up of 12 amino acids. V was trimmed by 1 base and J by 10 bases, leaving 8 bases between them. The CDR3 nucleotides read TGTGCTAGTGGTTTGGCAAACCGGGAGCAGTTCTTC. This codes for CASGLANREQFF.

The V and J genes are TRBV5-5 and TRBJ2-2; either TRBD1 or TRBD2 may fit D (5 bases each). CDR3 size: 14 residues. Germline assignment: CDR1 SGHKS and CDR2 YYEKEE (reference sequence). Trimming cost V 7 bases and J 2 bases, with 12 bases left between them. CDR3 loop: CASVPGLNTGELFF. The DNA for the CDR3 is TGTGCCAGCGTCCCGGGGCTTAACACCGGGGAGCTGTTTTTT.